The 8 T cell receptor beta chains listed next were all sequenced from one sample in a study of T cell responses to AZD1222 COVID-19 vaccine. The protocol was immunoSEQ multiplex PCR, while the TCRdb copy is restricted to in-frame clones and leaves out a portion. The table lists under 150,000 clones, around 88% of them singletons. Sequenced material: peripheral blood, taken on day 0 of AZD1222 vaccination. The receptors here all came from an adult in good health.

The V call is TRBV19, the J call TRBJ2-2; TRBD1 is a possible D gene (5 bases). V was shortened by 6 bases and J by 6 bases, with 8 bases between the two germline ends. Germline CDR1 reads LNHDA; CDR2 reads SQIVND (reference sequence). This CDR3 comprises 12 residues. CDR3 in amino acids: CASRDSPGELFF. CDR3 sequence (DNA): TGTGCCAGTAGAGACAGCCCCGGGGAGCTGTTTTTT.

This chain joins TRBV7-2 and TRBJ1-5, with a tentative D call TRBD1 (5 bases). Germline-derived CDR1 and CDR2 are SGHTA and FQGNSA. This CDR3 region has 15 residues. Trimming removed 2 bases at V and 7 bases at J, with 15 bases between. The CDR3 reads CASSLKVSGSQPQHF. The CDR3 DNA reads TGTGCCAGCAGCTTAAAGGTCTCAGGGTCACAGCCCCAGCATTTT.

The CDR3 DNA reads as TGTGCCAGCAGCTTAGATCTGGGACCCCTGGGGGCACTGTTTTTT. Its translation is CASSLDLGPLGALFF. The chain combines TRBV11-2 with TRBJ1-4; TRBD1 might be the D (6 bases). Trimming took off 0 bases at V and 13 bases at J, with 18 bases between the two ends. Germline V gene data show CDR1 as SGHAT and CDR2 as FQNNGV. This CDR3 is 15 amino acids long.

The V and J genes are TRBV6-2 or TRBV6-3 and TRBJ1-2; D might be TRBD1 (5 bases). CDR1 MNHEY and CDR2 SVGEGT come from the germline V gene. V gave up 2 bases and J gave up 8 bases, with 27 bases separating them. The CDR3 consists of 18 residues. In nucleotides, the CDR3 is TGTGCCAGCAGTTACGGGGTCTTTAAGGGGCGTTCTGGAACGGGCTACACCTTC. Translated, it gives CASSYGVFKGRSGTGYTF.

The chain recombines TRBV5-1 with TRBJ2-3, with TRBD2 matching 7 bases. From germline, CDR1 is SGHRS and CDR2 YFSETQ. J lost 1 base, V lost 0 bases, and 5 bases had no gene match. The CDR3 totals 16 residues. The CDR3 DNA is TGCGCCAGCAGCTTGGGGCTAGCGGCCCGCACAGATACGCAGTATTTT. As protein: CASSLGLAARTDTQYF.

This sequence joins TRBV6-5 and TRBJ2-7; 9 bases agree with TRBD1. Germline V CDR1 and CDR2: MNHEY, SVGAGI. There are 15 residues in the CDR3. V lost 7 bases to trimming and J lost 2 bases; unmatched junction nucleotides: 9. CDR3 region: CASIEPGQGPYEQYF. CDR3 nucleotides: TGTGCCAGCATCGAACCGGGACAGGGCCCCTACGAGCAGTACTTC.

The chain couples TRBV2 to TRBJ1-6; D gene ambiguous. The CDR3 runs to 14 residues. Germline lookup yields CDR1 SNHLY and CDR2 FYNNEI. The V end was cut by 10 bases, the J end by 10 bases, with 20 bases between. The CDR3 nucleotides are TGTGCCATGACCTCTAGAATCCGCGGCTCACCCCTCCACTTT. Its translation is CAMTSRIRGSPLHF.

This rearrangement joins TRBV12-3 or TRBV12-4 to TRBJ2-4; D unclear. With 3 bases removed from V and 7 bases from J, the gap between germline ends came to 7 bases. CDR3 length equals 12 residues. The CDR3 reads CASSFSRNIQYF. The CDR3 region has the DNA TGTGCCAGCAGTTTCTCAAGGAACATTCAGTACTTC.